The rows below give T cell receptor beta chains drawn from one sample of a study of T cell responses to AZD1222 COVID-19 vaccine. Clones were sequenced by immunoSEQ multiplex PCR, and TCRdb holds only the in-frame ones, with some missing. The sample contains about 140,000 clones, approximately 92% of which appear only once. Sequences were derived from peripheral blood, sampled on day 0 of AZD1222 vaccination. These TCRs come from an adult in good health. The CDR3 runs from the conserved cysteine through the conserved F or W. Fields, in order: J gene, clone size, V gene, D gene, CDR3 protein, CDR3 DNA. The D gene is left open where the match is weak. Clone size is given for some rows only: seen once, a few or many times, or a class if the clone is expanded.

j_gene: TRBJ2-5
abundance: .
v_gene: TRBV19
d_gene: .
CDR3aa: CASSITNQETQYF
CDR3nt: TGTGCCAGTAGTATTACCAACCAAGAGACCCAGTACTTC

j_gene: TRBJ1-4
abundance: .
v_gene: TRBV28
d_gene: TRBD1
CDR3aa: CASSWDRTTNEKLFF
CDR3nt: TGTGCCAGCAGCTGGGACAGGACAACTAATGAAAAACTGTTTTTT

j_gene: TRBJ1-5
abundance: .
v_gene: TRBV21-1
d_gene: .
CDR3aa: CASSNTQGGTQPQHF
CDR3nt: TGTGCCAGCAGCAATACACAGGGGGGAACTCAGCCCCAGCATTTT

j_gene: TRBJ2-1
abundance: .
v_gene: TRBV6-5
d_gene: TRBD2
CDR3aa: CASLSLAGGPDEQFF
CDR3nt: TGTGCCAGCTTAAGTCTAGCGGGAGGCCCTGATGAGCAGTTCTTC

j_gene: TRBJ2-7
abundance: .
v_gene: TRBV28
d_gene: TRBD1
CDR3aa: CASSLLGRGRGRSYEQYF
CDR3nt: TGTGCCAGCAGTTTATTGGGCAGGGGGCGCGGACGCTCCTACGAGCAGTACTTC

j_gene: TRBJ2-7
abundance: .
v_gene: TRBV10-3
d_gene: TRBD1
CDR3aa: CAISGDSDYEQYF
CDR3nt: TGTGCCATCAGTGGGGACAGTGACTACGAGCAGTACTTC

j_gene: TRBJ2-3
abundance: .
v_gene: TRBV5-1
d_gene: TRBD1
CDR3aa: CASSLGGDEGQVVF
CDR3nt: TGCGCCAGCAGCTTGGGTGGGGACGAGGGACAGGTTGTTTTT

j_gene: TRBJ1-1
abundance: once
v_gene: TRBV7-2
d_gene: TRBD1
CDR3aa: CASSLRQGASTEAFF
CDR3nt: TGTGCCAGCAGCTTAAGACAGGGGGCGAGTACTGAAGCTTTCTTT

j_gene: TRBJ1-4
abundance: once
v_gene: TRBV25-1
d_gene: TRBD1
CDR3aa: CASRQGADEKLFF
CDR3nt: TGTGCCAGCAGACAGGGGGCGGATGAAAAACTGTTTTTT

j_gene: TRBJ2-7
abundance: .
v_gene: TRBV10-1
d_gene: TRBD1
CDR3aa: CATRDRAMKSYEQYF
CDR3nt: TGCGCCACCCGGGACAGGGCCATGAAGTCTTACGAGCAGTACTTC

j_gene: TRBJ1-1
abundance: once
v_gene: TRBV10-1
d_gene: TRBD1
CDR3aa: CASSEGGGIEAFF
CDR3nt: TGCGCCAGCAGTGAAGGAGGGGGCATTGAAGCTTTCTTT

j_gene: TRBJ2-6
abundance: .
v_gene: TRBV27
d_gene: .
CDR3aa: CASSSLAGWASGANVLTF
CDR3nt: TGTGCCAGCAGCTCTCTGGCGGGCTGGGCCTCTGGGGCCAACGTCCTGACTTTC

j_gene: TRBJ2-2
abundance: .
v_gene: TRBV5-4
d_gene: .
CDR3aa: CASSLGYIGELFF
CDR3nt: TGTGCCAGCAGCTTGGGGTACATCGGGGAGCTGTTTTTT

j_gene: TRBJ2-7
abundance: .
v_gene: TRBV7-9
d_gene: TRBD1
CDR3aa: CASSTPGTGAYEQYF
CDR3nt: TGTGCCAGCAGCACTCCCGGGACAGGCGCCTACGAGCAGTACTTC

j_gene: TRBJ1-1
abundance: once
v_gene: TRBV28
d_gene: .
CDR3aa: CASSLLMGGLVYTEAFF
CDR3nt: TGTGCCAGCAGTTTACTGATGGGGGGTCTTGTGTACACTGAAGCTTTCTTT

j_gene: TRBJ1-1
abundance: .
v_gene: TRBV9
d_gene: .
CDR3aa: CASSEGGFAEAFF
CDR3nt: TGTGCCAGCAGCGAGGGGGGCTTTGCTGAAGCTTTCTTT

j_gene: TRBJ1-1
abundance: .
v_gene: TRBV4-1
d_gene: .
CDR3aa: CASSYREVDTEAFF
CDR3nt: TGCGCCAGCAGCTACAGGGAGGTGGACACTGAAGCTTTCTTT

j_gene: TRBJ2-3
abundance: once
v_gene: TRBV7-8
d_gene: TRBD2
CDR3aa: CASRTSGSTDTQYF
CDR3nt: TGTGCCAGCAGGACTAGCGGGAGTACAGATACGCAGTATTTT

j_gene: TRBJ1-1
abundance: .
v_gene: TRBV4-2
d_gene: .
CDR3aa: CASSHEGHGDTEAFF
CDR3nt: TGTGCCAGCAGCCATGAGGGGCATGGGGACACTGAAGCTTTCTTT

j_gene: TRBJ2-1
abundance: few
v_gene: TRBV24-1
d_gene: TRBD2
CDR3aa: CATSDLRSTSGGYNEQFF
CDR3nt: TGTGCCACCAGTGATTTGCGCTCTACTAGCGGGGGTTACAATGAGCAGTTCTTC

j_gene: TRBJ1-1
abundance: .
v_gene: TRBV5-1
d_gene: .
CDR3aa: CASSLAGGLNTEAFF
CDR3nt: TGCGCCAGCAGCTTGGCTGGGGGTTTGAACACTGAAGCTTTCTTT

j_gene: TRBJ1-4
abundance: .
v_gene: TRBV6-1
d_gene: .
CDR3aa: CASSEFNEKLFF
CDR3nt: TGTGCCAGCAGTGAGTTTAATGAAAAACTGTTTTTT

j_gene: TRBJ2-3
abundance: .
v_gene: TRBV5-1
d_gene: .
CDR3aa: CASSSSIGRAADTQYF
CDR3nt: TGCGCCAGCAGCTCATCGATAGGAAGGGCTGCAGATACGCAGTATTTT

j_gene: TRBJ2-7
abundance: few
v_gene: TRBV11-2
d_gene: .
CDR3aa: CASSFLGTPYEQYF
CDR3nt: TGTGCCAGCAGCTTCCTCGGGACACCCTACGAGCAGTACTTC